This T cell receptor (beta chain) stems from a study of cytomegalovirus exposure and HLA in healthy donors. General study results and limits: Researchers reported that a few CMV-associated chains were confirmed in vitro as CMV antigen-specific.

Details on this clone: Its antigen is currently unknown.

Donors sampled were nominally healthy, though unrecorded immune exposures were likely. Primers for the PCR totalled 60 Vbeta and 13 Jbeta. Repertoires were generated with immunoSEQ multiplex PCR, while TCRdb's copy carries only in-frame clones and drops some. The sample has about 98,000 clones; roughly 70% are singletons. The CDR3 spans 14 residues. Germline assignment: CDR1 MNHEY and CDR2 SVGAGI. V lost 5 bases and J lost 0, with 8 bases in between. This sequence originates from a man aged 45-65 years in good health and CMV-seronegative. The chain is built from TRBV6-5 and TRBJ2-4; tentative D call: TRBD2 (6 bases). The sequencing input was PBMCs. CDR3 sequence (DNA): TGTGCCAGCAGTCGAGCGGGAGCCAAAAACATTCAGTACTTC. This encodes CASSRAGAKNIQYF.